The T cell receptor beta chain described here comes from a study of control samples from healthy donors and cancer patients. Assay used: immunoSEQ multiplex PCR; TCRdb lists only in-frame clones, some missing. The table shows about 120,000 clones, with over 85% occurring only once. This clone has only a few counts. Germline loops: CDR1 MNHEY, CDR2 SVGAGI. The V and J ends lost 4 bases and 9 bases respectively, with 16 bases between them. This CDR3 contains 15 residues. Source material: blood. V is TRBV6-5 and J is TRBJ1-6, with D perhaps matching TRBD1 (5 bases). The receptor comes from a man under 40 in good health. The CDR3 is CASSSPSGPTSPLHF. CDR3 DNA: TGTGCCAGCAGTTCACCGTCGGGACCGACTTCACCCCTCCACTTT.